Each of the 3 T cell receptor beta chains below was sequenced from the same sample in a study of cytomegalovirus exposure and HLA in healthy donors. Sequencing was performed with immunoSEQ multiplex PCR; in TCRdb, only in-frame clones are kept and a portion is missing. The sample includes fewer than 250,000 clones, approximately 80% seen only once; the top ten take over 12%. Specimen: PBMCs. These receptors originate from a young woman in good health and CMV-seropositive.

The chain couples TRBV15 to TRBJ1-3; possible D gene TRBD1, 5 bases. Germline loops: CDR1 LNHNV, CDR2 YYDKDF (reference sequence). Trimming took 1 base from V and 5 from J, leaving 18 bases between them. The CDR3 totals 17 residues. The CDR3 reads CATSRGVLGTGRNTIYF. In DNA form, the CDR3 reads TGTGCCACCAGCAGAGGAGTTCTAGGGACCGGCCGAAACACCATATATTTT.

This CDR3 reads CAISGQGASNTEAFF. The CDR3 nucleotides read TGTGCCATCAGTGGACAGGGGGCTTCTAACACTGAAGCTTTCTTT. V usage is TRBV10-3 and J usage is TRBJ1-1; 10 positions agree with TRBD1. This CDR3 comprises 15 residues. Germline CDR1 and CDR2: ENHRY and SYGVKD. V gave up 4 bases and J gave up 2 bases; unmatched junction bases: 4.

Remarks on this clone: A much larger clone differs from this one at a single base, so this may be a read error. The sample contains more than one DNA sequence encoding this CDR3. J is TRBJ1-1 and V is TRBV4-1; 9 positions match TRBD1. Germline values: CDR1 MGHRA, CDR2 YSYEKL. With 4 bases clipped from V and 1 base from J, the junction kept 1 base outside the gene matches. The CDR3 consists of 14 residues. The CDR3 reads CASSRGQGNTEAFF. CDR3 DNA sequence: TGCGCCAGCAGCCGGGGACAGGGGAACACTGAAGCTTTCTTT.